The 9 T cell receptor beta chains below were found in one sample sequenced in a study of Ad26.COV2.S vaccination and SARS-CoV-2 variants. Produced via immunoSEQ multiplex PCR; TCRdb's table is partial and in-frame only. The sample lists under 550,000 clones, over 75% occurring once. Treatment of the sample: over 15 received Ad26.COV2.S at low or high dose, single or two shots; several received placebo; per-sample allocation not given. The samples were gathered on day 63 after the first injection of vaccine or placebo. Sequencing used peripheral blood, obtained in a trial of Ad26.COV2.S vaccine versus placebo. The receptors were gathered from a person aged 18-65 years who received the Ad26.COV2.S COVID-19 vaccine or a placebo.

The CDR3 region has the DNA TGTGCCAGCAGCTTGCACCCGGGACAGAGGGTAGGAGAGCAGTACTTC. It encodes CASSLHPGQRVGEQYF. V is TRBV5-4 and J is TRBJ2-7, with 7 bases that match TRBD1. The V gene end was trimmed by 1 base and the J gene end by 7 bases; junction bases not matched to a gene: 14. Germline assignment: CDR1 SGHNT and CDR2 YYREEE (reference sequence). The CDR3 contains 16 residues.

V is TRBV28 and J is TRBJ1-1; D perhaps matches TRBD1 (6 bases). The CDR3 extends over 15 amino acids. V gave up 5 bases and J gave up 5 bases, with 18 bases separating them. Germline CDR1 reads MDHEN; CDR2 reads SYDVKM. In DNA form, the CDR3 reads TGTGCCAGCAGTCTCCTACAGGGCATGGGAACTGAAGCTTTCTTT. Its protein product is CASSLLQGMGTEAFF.

The chain joins TRBV15 to TRBJ2-7, with 7 bases lining up with TRBD2. The germline gives CDR1 LNHNV, CDR2 YYDKDF (reference sequence). V shed 0 bases, J shed 2 bases, and the junction held 7 bases outside the gene matches. There are 16 residues in the CDR3. DNA for the CDR3: TGTGCCACCAGCAGAGATCCCGGACGGGGGGCCTACGAGCAGTACTTC. Translation gives CATSRDPGRGAYEQYF.

V usage is TRBV6-2 or TRBV6-3 and J usage is TRBJ2-1; D call uncertain. The germline V gene has CDR1 MNHEY and CDR2 SVGEGT. The CDR3 is 18 amino acids. The V gene lost 0 bases and the J gene lost 8 bases, with 23 bases spanning the gap. CDR3 DNA sequence: TGTGCCAGCAGTTACTCAAGGGAATTTGGGCATCGGGTTTATGAGCAGTTCTTC. It is translated as CASSYSREFGHRVYEQFF.

This chain uses TRBV11-2 with TRBJ2-1; 7 bases are a match to TRBD2. CDR1 SGHAT and CDR2 FQNNGV come from the germline V gene. The CDR3 has 14 amino acids. The V segment lost 0 bases and the J segment 4 bases; nucleotides outside the gene matches: 0. The CDR3 sequence: CASSLEGGYNEQFF. For the CDR3, the DNA is TGTGCCAGCAGCTTAGAGGGGGGGTACAATGAGCAGTTCTTC.

V is TRBV13 and J is TRBJ1-3; the D is unclear. Per germline, CDR1 PRHDT and CDR2 FYEKMQ (reference sequence). V lost 0 bases and J lost 3, with 12 bases in between. The CDR3 is 16 residues long. The CDR3 DNA sequence: TGTGCCAGCAGCTTAGGCCCTATTGCCGGTGGAAACACCATATATTTT. As protein: CASSLGPIAGGNTIYF.

The chain recombines TRBV29-1 with TRBJ1-1; D not certain. Trimming removed 6 bases from V and 0 bases from J, with 11 bases in between. The CDR3 has 13 amino acids. The V gene's germline CDR1 is SQVTM and CDR2 ANQGSEA. Here the CDR3 reads CSVIVSMNTEAFF. CDR3 DNA: TGCAGCGTGATCGTCAGCATGAACACTGAAGCTTTCTTT. The variable domain in full, completed from reference TRBV29-1 and TRBJ1-1, reads SAVISQKPSRDICQRGTSLTIQCQVDSQVTMMFWYRQQPGQSLTLIATANQGSEATYESGFVIDKFPISRPNLTFSTLTVSNMSPEDSSIYLCSVIVSMNTEAFFGQGTRLTVV.

This clone came up once. Here the CDR3 reads CASSTQGAGAEQRDEKLFF. The CDR3 DNA is TGTGCCAGCAGTACCCAGGGGGCCGGGGCGGAACAGAGGGATGAAAAACTGTTTTTT. The genes are TRBV21-1 and TRBJ1-4; the table's D call, TRBD1, has no DNA check behind it. TRBV21-1 is assigned pseudogene status. The CDR3 has 19 residues.

V gene TRBV7-2 combines with J gene TRBJ2-1; 11 bases match TRBD2. V shed 3 bases and J 5 bases; nucleotides not matched to a gene: 9. The CDR3 runs 17 residues. Germline CDR1 is SGHTA and CDR2 is FQGNSA. This CDR3 is CASSFSGGAQLNNEQFF. Written as DNA, the CDR3 is TGTGCCAGCAGCTTTAGCGGGGGGGCCCAACTCAACAATGAGCAGTTCTTC.